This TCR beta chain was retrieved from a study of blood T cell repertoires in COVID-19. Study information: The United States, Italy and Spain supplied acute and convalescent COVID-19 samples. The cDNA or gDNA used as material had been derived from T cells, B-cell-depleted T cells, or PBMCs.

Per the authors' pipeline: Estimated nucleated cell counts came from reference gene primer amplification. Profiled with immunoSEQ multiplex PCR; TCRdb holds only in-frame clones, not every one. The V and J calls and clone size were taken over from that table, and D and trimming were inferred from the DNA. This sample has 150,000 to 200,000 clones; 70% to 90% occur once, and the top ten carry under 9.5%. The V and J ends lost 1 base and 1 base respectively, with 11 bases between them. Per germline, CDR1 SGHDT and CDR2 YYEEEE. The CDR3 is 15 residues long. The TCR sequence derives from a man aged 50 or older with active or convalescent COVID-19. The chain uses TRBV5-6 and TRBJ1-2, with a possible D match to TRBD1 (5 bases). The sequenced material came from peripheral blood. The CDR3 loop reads CASSLRQTLNYGYTF. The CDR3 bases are TGTGCCAGCAGCTTGCGACAGACCCTTAACTATGGCTACACCTTC.